Shown below are 5 T cell receptor beta chains from a single sample sequenced in a study of T cell changes during pregnancy in multiple sclerosis. Clones were sequenced by immunoSEQ multiplex PCR, and TCRdb holds only the in-frame ones, with some missing. The sample carries about 64,000 clones, roughly 92% recorded once. The sequenced sample was peripheral blood, obtained in the second trimester of pregnancy. All receptors derive from a female donor with multiple sclerosis, enrolled in a pregnancy study.

CDR3 sequence reads: CASSSGEYNEQFF. In DNA form, the CDR3 reads TGTGCCAGCAGCTCCGGGGAGTACAATGAGCAGTTCTTC. This chain connects TRBV11-2 to TRBJ2-1; tentative D call: TRBD2 (5 bases). Germline CDR1 SGHAT, CDR2 FQNNGV. This CDR3 is built from 13 residues. V was trimmed by 4 bases and J by 4 bases, leaving 8 bases between them.

About this clone: A read error may produce the germline difference seen at one junction end. The same CDR3 can be traced to other DNA sequences in this sample. The chain is built from TRBV29-1 and TRBJ2-1; 13 bases are shared with TRBD2. In germline, CDR1 is SQVTM, CDR2 ANQGSEA. This CDR3 is 14 amino acids long. For the CDR3, the DNA is TGTAGCGCAACTGGACTAGCGGGAGTAAATGAGCAGTTCTTC. Translated, it gives CSATGLAGVNEQFF.

The J gene is TRBJ1-2, the V gene TRBV29-1, with 10 bases that match TRBD1. With V trimmed by 7 bases and J by 6 bases, 8 bases remained unmatched. Germline V gives CDR1 SQVTM, CDR2 ANQGSEA. There are 13 residues in the CDR3. Here the CDR3 DNA reads TGCAGCGCCTGGTCCGGGACAGGGGATGGCTACACCTTC. This translates into CSAWSGTGDGYTF.

The rearrangement joins TRBV7-2 to TRBJ1-1, with D unclear. The CDR3 covers 13 residues. CDR1 and CDR2 (germline): SGHTA, FQGNSA. The germline V and J ends were trimmed by 3 bases and 1 base, with 6 bases remaining between them. The CDR3 DNA is TGTGCCAGCAGCTTGAGTCAGAACACTGAAGCTTTCTTT. As protein: CASSLSQNTEAFF. The variable domain in full, completed from reference TRBV7-2 and TRBJ1-1, reads GAGVSQSPSNKVTEKGKDVELRCDPISGHTALYWYRQSLGQGLEFLIYFQGNSAPDKSGLPSDRFSAERTGGSVSTLTIQRTQQEDSAVYLCASSLSQNTEAFFGQGTRLTVV.

The CDR3 nucleotides read TGTGCCAGCTCACCGGGACAGGGTGGTCTTCATACGCAGTATTTT. This sequence encodes CASSPGQGGLHTQYF. The rearrangement joins TRBV18 to TRBJ2-3; 9 bases map to TRBD1. V dropped 3 bases and J dropped 7; count of bases not matched to a gene: 8. CDR3 size: 15 residues. CDR1 and CDR2 from the germline V gene are KGHSH and LQKENI.